The sequence of this T cell receptor beta chain was determined in a study of blood T cell repertoires in COVID-19. Overall study: Acute-phase and convalescent COVID-19 samples originated in the United States, Italy and Spain. T cells, B-cell-depleted T cells, or PBMCs provided the cDNA or gDNA that served as material.

Germline CDR1 ENHRY, CDR2 SYGVKD. The CDR3 loop spans 13 amino acids. V gave up 7 bases and J gave up 1 base, with 7 bases separating them. Original data processing: Estimated nucleated cell counts came from reference gene primer amplification. Some clones are missing from TCRdb's copy, which holds only in-frame ones; the method was immunoSEQ multiplex PCR. That table is the source of V, J and clone size, and D and trimming were worked out from the DNA. Counted here are some 280,000 clones, around 81% occurring once; the ten biggest clones make up approximately 3.8%. Sample: peripheral blood. The rearrangement uses TRBV10-3 and TRBJ2-2; D is unclear. The source of this sequence is a woman between 45 and 60 years old with active or convalescent COVID-19. The CDR3 bases are TGTGCCATCACCCCCAAGAACACCGGGGAGCTGTTTTTT. Its translation: CAITPKNTGELFF.